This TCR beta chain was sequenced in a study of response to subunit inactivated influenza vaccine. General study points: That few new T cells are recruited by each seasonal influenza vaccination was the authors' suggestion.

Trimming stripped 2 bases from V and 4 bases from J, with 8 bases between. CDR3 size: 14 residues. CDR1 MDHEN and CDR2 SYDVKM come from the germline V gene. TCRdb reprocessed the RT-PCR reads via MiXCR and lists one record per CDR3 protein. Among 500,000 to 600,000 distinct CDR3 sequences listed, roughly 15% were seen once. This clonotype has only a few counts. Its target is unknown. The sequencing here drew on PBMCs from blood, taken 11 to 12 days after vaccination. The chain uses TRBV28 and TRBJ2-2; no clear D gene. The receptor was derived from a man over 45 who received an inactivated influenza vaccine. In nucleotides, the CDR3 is TGTGCCAGCAGTTTACACAGTCTCACCGGGGAGCTGTTTTTT. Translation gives CASSLHSLTGELFF.